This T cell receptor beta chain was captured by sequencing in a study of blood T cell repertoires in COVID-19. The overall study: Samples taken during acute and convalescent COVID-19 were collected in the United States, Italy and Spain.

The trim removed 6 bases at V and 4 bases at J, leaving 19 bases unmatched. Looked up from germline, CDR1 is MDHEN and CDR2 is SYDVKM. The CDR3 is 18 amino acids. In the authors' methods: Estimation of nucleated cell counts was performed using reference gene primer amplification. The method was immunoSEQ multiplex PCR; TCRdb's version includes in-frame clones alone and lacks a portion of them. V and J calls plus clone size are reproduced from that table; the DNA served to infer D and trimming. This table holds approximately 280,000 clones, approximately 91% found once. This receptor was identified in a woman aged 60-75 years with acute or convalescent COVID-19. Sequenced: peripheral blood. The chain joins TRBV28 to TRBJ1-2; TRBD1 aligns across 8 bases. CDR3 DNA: TGTGCCAGCAGCGCGGGGGCAGGGGGCGGCTCTTGGGGCTATGGCTACACCTTC. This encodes CASSAGAGGGSWGYGYTF.